This TCR beta chain was obtained from a study of blood T cell repertoires in COVID-19. TCRdb keeps only in-frame clones here, not all; method: immunoSEQ multiplex PCR. The sample carries around 200,000 clones, 65% to 85% recorded once. Which cohort a participant joined came from the clinical history participants gave. The specimen sequenced was PBMCs or T cells enriched from blood (not recorded which). This clonotype was obtained from a woman between 40 and 50 years old with acute COVID-19.

CDR3 DNA: TGTGCCAGCAACGCGGGGAACAATCAGCCCCAGCATTTT. Residues: CASNAGNNQPQHF. The chain is built from TRBV2 and TRBJ1-5, with D unclear. This CDR3 comprises 13 residues. Deletions cut 7 bases from V and 3 bases from J, with 10 bases between. From germline, CDR1 is SNHLY and CDR2 FYNNEI. The full variable domain, its missing parts supplied by reference TRBV2 and TRBJ1-5, is EPEVTQTPSHQVTQMGQEVILRCVPISNHLYFYWYRQILGQKVEFLVSFYNNEISEKSEIFDDQFSVERPDGSNFTLKIRSTKLEDSAMYFCASNAGNNQPQHFGDGTRLSIL.